Reported below is one T cell receptor beta chain. Its antigen target is currently unknown. No much larger clone exists at a distance of one base, and base qualities are not known. This specimen belongs to a study of T cell repertoires in cytomegalovirus infection (dated by TCRdb to the late 2010s). Regarding the complete study: Peptide stimulations targeted recently identified HLA-C-restricted CMV epitopes, whose presentation resists viral immunomodulation, together with well-studied HLA-B-restricted epitopes. The HLA type of each donor mattered for the analysis, because public TCR beta signatures pointed to carriage of CMV infection along with the matching HLA type.

The CDR3 contains 14 residues, cysteine and phenylalanine counted. The retained sequence is limited to the CDR3, 42 bases, with the frame set at the first base. Trimming costs V 1 base and J 8 bases, and their ends lie 12 bases apart. For CDR1 and CDR2, the germline V gene (reference sequence) lists LGHDT and YNNKEL. Sequencing was carried out with an Illumina HiSeq 1500. TCRdb trimmed the raw reads at Q25, called clones with MiXCR and kept productive beta chains. All rows with the same CDR3 protein become a single entry with the most common DNA and genes. This sample lists about 700,000 distinct CDR3 sequences; roughly 36% were detected once. The top ten clonotypes cover 15% to 20% of the sample. Results the study describes overall, beyond this receptor: The ex vivo response was dominated by HLA-C-restricted CMV-specific TCR beta clonotypes, which also provided the single most frequent clonotype in two of eight donors. In both this cohort and an independent cohort of 352 donors, the cumulative frequency of public TCR beta family members distinguished carriers of CMV infection plus the relevant HLA type.

This specimen's treatment or condition label, per the study, means: in vitro stimulation with specific CMV peptide epitopes to enrich CMV-specific T cells. This specimen consisted of cultured PBMCs, obtained from culture after CMV antigen stimulation. This TCR derives from a human donor in good health (CMV status not recorded). Some clones in this sample may be carry-over from other donors' samples. The chain is encoded by TRBV3-1 joined to TRBJ2-1; the D gene cannot be named for sure. Read as DNA, the sequence is TGTGCCAGCAGCCAAGGAAGAGGTTCACATGAGCAGTTCTTC. This codes for CASSQGRGSHEQFF.